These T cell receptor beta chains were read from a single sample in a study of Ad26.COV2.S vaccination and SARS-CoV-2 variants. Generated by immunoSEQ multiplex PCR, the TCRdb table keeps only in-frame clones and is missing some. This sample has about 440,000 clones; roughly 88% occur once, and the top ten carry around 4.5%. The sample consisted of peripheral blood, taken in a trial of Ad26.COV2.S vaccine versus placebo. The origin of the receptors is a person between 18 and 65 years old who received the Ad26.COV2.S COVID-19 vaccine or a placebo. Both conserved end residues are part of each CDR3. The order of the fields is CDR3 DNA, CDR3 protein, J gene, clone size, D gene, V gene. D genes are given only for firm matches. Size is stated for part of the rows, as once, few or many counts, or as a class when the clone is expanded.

DNA: TGTGCCAGCAGTTGGAACAGGTTTACCCTTTACGAGCAGTACTTC
CDR3: CASSWNRFTLYEQYF
J: TRBJ2-7
size: -
D: -
V: TRBV27

DNA: TGCGCCAGCAGTCAATCGTCGGTGGGTTTTCTCGCCTCTGGAAACACCATATATTTT
CDR3: CASSQSSVGFLASGNTIYF
J: TRBJ1-3
size: -
D: -
V: TRBV23-1

DNA: TGTGCCAGCAGCCACAGACTAGCGGGAGGGTACAATGAGCAGTTCTTC
CDR3: CASSHRLAGGYNEQFF
J: TRBJ2-1
size: once
D: TRBD2
V: TRBV14

DNA: TGTGCCAGCAGTTTAATCCTCGACACAGATACGCAGTATTTT
CDR3: CASSLILDTDTQYF
J: TRBJ2-3
size: once
D: -
V: TRBV27

DNA: TGTGCCAGCAGTGAAGTGGGGGGCGATCAGCCCCAGCATTTT
CDR3: CASSEVGGDQPQHF
J: TRBJ1-5
size: few
D: -
V: TRBV2

DNA: TGTGCCAGCAGCTTAGCGCGGTCCACGGCCAATGAGCAGTTCTTC
CDR3: CASSLARSTANEQFF
J: TRBJ2-1
size: -
D: -
V: TRBV7-9

DNA: TGTGCCAGCAGCGTAGCAAGCACAGATACGCAGTATTTT
CDR3: CASSVASTDTQYF
J: TRBJ2-3
size: -
D: -
V: TRBV9

DNA: TGTGCCAGCAGACTAGGGGGCCACTACGAGCAGTACTTC
CDR3: CASRLGGHYEQYF
J: TRBJ2-7
size: -
D: TRBD1
V: TRBV12-3/TRBV12-4

DNA: TGTGCCAGCAGCCAATCAAACGAAAAACTGTTTTTT
CDR3: CASSQSNEKLFF
J: TRBJ1-4
size: -
D: -
V: TRBV3-1/TRBV3-2

DNA: TGTGCCAGCAGCGTACCCGGGAGAACCTACAATGAGCAGTTCTTC
CDR3: CASSVPGRTYNEQFF
J: TRBJ2-1
size: -
D: -
V: TRBV9

DNA: TGTGCCAGCAGTTTTATCTCAAGGGTTCGCTGGACCGGGGAGCTGTTTTTT
CDR3: CASSFISRVRWTGELFF
J: TRBJ2-2
size: -
D: -
V: TRBV28

DNA: TGCGCCAGCAGCTTGCCGGGAGGAAATAAGAGCGGGAGCACAGATACGCAGTATTTT
CDR3: CASSLPGGNKSGSTDTQYF
J: TRBJ2-3
size: -
D: TRBD2
V: TRBV5-1

DNA: TGTGCCAGCAGCCAACGGGCGGGGGGCAATGAGCAGTTCTTC
CDR3: CASSQRAGGNEQFF
J: TRBJ2-1
size: -
D: TRBD2
V: TRBV11-2

DNA: TGTGCCAGCAGTAGAGGGACAGGCGGAAACACCATATATTTT
CDR3: CASSRGTGGNTIYF
J: TRBJ1-3
size: once
D: TRBD1
V: TRBV2

DNA: TGTGCCAGCAGCTTACTGGGGGACAGGGTACGCGAGCAGTACTTC
CDR3: CASSLLGDRVREQYF
J: TRBJ2-7
size: -
D: TRBD1
V: TRBV7-7

DNA: TGTGCCAGCAGTCTCCGGGACAGGGGCACCGGGGAGCTGTTTTTT
CDR3: CASSLRDRGTGELFF
J: TRBJ2-2
size: -
D: TRBD1
V: TRBV28

DNA: TGTGCCAGCAGCTTAGAGACAGGGGGCTTAACCCCGGGCGAGCAGTACTTC
CDR3: CASSLETGGLTPGEQYF
J: TRBJ2-7
size: -
D: TRBD1
V: TRBV7-9

DNA: TGTGCCAGCAGTTCGTTAGGAGCAGAAACAGATACGCAGTATTTT
CDR3: CASSSLGAETDTQYF
J: TRBJ2-3
size: -
D: -
V: TRBV27

DNA: TGTGCCAGCAGGGGACAGGGGGCATACACTGAAGCTTTCTTT
CDR3: CASRGQGAYTEAFF
J: TRBJ1-1
size: -
D: TRBD1
V: TRBV2

DNA: TGTGCCAGCAGCTTCCCAACTAGCGGGAGGCAGGAGACCCAGTACTTC
CDR3: CASSFPTSGRQETQYF
J: TRBJ2-5
size: -
D: TRBD2
V: TRBV5-4

DNA: TGCGCCAGCAGCTCCGGGACTAGCCTCACAGATACGCAGTATTTT
CDR3: CASSSGTSLTDTQYF
J: TRBJ2-3
size: -
D: TRBD2
V: TRBV5-1

DNA: TGTGCCTGGAGCTCTTGGGGGGAGGTAACTGAAGCTTTCTTT
CDR3: CAWSSWGEVTEAFF
J: TRBJ1-1
size: -
D: -
V: TRBV30

DNA: TGTGCCAGCAGTGAGGGACGGACTAGCGGCTACGAGCAGTACTTC
CDR3: CASSEGRTSGYEQYF
J: TRBJ2-7
size: -
D: TRBD2
V: TRBV2

DNA: TGTGCCAGCAGTGAAGCCCCTACTGGAAACACCATATATTTT
CDR3: CASSEAPTGNTIYF
J: TRBJ1-3
size: -
D: -
V: TRBV2

DNA: TGTGCCAGCAGGACCGACGGCCAAGAGACCCAGTACTTC
CDR3: CASRTDGQETQYF
J: TRBJ2-5
size: -
D: -
V: TRBV2

DNA: TGTGCCAGCAGCTCAGCGACTAGGAATGAGCAGTTCTTC
CDR3: CASSSATRNEQFF
J: TRBJ2-1
size: -
D: -
V: TRBV7-2

DNA: TGTGCCAGCTACTTTACAGTCCACAATGAGCAGTTCTTC
CDR3: CASYFTVHNEQFF
J: TRBJ2-1
size: once
D: -
V: TRBV6-5

DNA: TGTGCCAGCAGTGGGGCGGGCAATGAAGCTTTCTTT
CDR3: CASSGAGNEAFF
J: TRBJ1-1
size: -
D: -
V: TRBV2

DNA: TGTGCCAGCAGCCAAGGCGCCGGGACCCCCCTCCACTTT
CDR3: CASSQGAGTPLHF
J: TRBJ1-6
size: -
D: -
V: TRBV3-1/TRBV3-2

DNA: TGCGCCAGCAGCCAAGATCAAGGGTTTGAGCAGTACTTC
CDR3: CASSQDQGFEQYF
J: TRBJ2-7
size: -
D: -
V: TRBV4-1

DNA: TGCGCCAGCAGCCCCCTTGGGACACCGAGGACTGAAGCTTTCTTT
CDR3: CASSPLGTPRTEAFF
J: TRBJ1-1
size: -
D: -
V: TRBV5-1

DNA: TGTGCCAGCAGTTCGTACAGGGAATACGAGCAGTACTTC
CDR3: CASSSYREYEQYF
J: TRBJ2-7
size: few
D: -
V: TRBV27

DNA: TGTGCCAGCATACAGGGGGCGCTGGACTATGGCTACACCTTC
CDR3: CASIQGALDYGYTF
J: TRBJ1-2
size: -
D: TRBD1
V: TRBV6-5

DNA: TGTGCCAGTAGTATACCGGCAGGGGTTACCTATGGCTACACCTTC
CDR3: CASSIPAGVTYGYTF
J: TRBJ1-2
size: -
D: -
V: TRBV19

DNA: TGTGCCAGCAGTTACCAGAGTTCACCCCTCCACTTT
CDR3: CASSYQSSPLHF
J: TRBJ1-6
size: -
D: -
V: TRBV6-2/TRBV6-3

DNA: TGTGCCACCAGCAGAGGCTCAGGGACCCTGAGGTTCTTC
CDR3: CATSRGSGTLRFF
J: TRBJ2-1
size: few
D: -
V: TRBV15

DNA: TGTGCCAGCTCACTAGGACAGGGCAGCACAGATACGCAGTATTTT
CDR3: CASSLGQGSTDTQYF
J: TRBJ2-3
size: -
D: TRBD1
V: TRBV18

DNA: TGTGCCAGCTCACCAGGGACTATTCAAGGGGGCAATCAGCCCCAGCATTTT
CDR3: CASSPGTIQGGNQPQHF
J: TRBJ1-5
size: -
D: -
V: TRBV18

DNA: TGTGCCAGCAGTCAAACTAGCGGGAGATACTACGAGCAGTACTTC
CDR3: CASSQTSGRYYEQYF
J: TRBJ2-7
size: -
D: TRBD2
V: TRBV7-2

DNA: TGTACAACTAGCTCTGGGGCCAACGTCCTGACTTTC
CDR3: CTTSSGANVLTF
J: TRBJ2-6
size: -
D: -
V: TRBV28

DNA: TGTGCCTCTTCGACTGAATACGAGCAGTACTTC
CDR3: CASSTEYEQYF
J: TRBJ2-7
size: -
D: -
V: TRBV30

DNA: TGCAGTTTTAGCGGGAGTGATGAGCAGTTCTTC
CDR3: CSFSGSDEQFF
J: TRBJ2-1
size: -
D: TRBD2
V: TRBV20-1

DNA: TGTGCCAGTCGGCTCGTTGGGGACGAAAAACTGTTTTTT
CDR3: CASRLVGDEKLFF
J: TRBJ1-4
size: -
D: -
V: TRBV25-1

DNA: TGTGCCAGCAGCGTCACAGGGGGAGATGATCAGCCCCAGCATTTT
CDR3: CASSVTGGDDQPQHF
J: TRBJ1-5
size: once
D: TRBD1
V: TRBV9